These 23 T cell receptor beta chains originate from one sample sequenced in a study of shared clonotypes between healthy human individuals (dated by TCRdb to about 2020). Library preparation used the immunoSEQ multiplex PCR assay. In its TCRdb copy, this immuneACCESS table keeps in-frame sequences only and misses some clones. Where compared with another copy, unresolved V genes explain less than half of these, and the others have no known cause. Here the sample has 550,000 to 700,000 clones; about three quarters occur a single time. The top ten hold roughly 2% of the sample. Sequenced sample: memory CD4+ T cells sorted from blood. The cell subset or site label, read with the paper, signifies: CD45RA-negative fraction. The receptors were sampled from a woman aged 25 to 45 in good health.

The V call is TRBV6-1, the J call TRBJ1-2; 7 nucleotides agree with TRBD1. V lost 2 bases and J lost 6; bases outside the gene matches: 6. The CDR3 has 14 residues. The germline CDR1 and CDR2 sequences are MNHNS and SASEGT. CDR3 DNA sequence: TGTGCCAGCAGTGAACTAAGGGACAGTAATGGCTACACCTTC. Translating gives CASSELRDSNGYTF.

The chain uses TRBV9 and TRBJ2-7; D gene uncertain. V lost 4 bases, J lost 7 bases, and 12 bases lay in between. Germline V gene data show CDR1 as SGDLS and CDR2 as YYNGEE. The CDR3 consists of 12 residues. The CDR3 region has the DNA TGTGCCAGCAGCCCAGACCGCCTGGAGCAGTACTTC. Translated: CASSPDRLEQYF.

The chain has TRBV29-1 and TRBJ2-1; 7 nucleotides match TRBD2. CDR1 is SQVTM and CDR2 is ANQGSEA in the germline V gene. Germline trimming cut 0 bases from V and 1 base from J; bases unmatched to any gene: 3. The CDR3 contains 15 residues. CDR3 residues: CSVEDRRESYNEQFF. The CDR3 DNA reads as TGCAGCGTTGAAGATCGGCGGGAGTCCTACAATGAGCAGTTCTTC.

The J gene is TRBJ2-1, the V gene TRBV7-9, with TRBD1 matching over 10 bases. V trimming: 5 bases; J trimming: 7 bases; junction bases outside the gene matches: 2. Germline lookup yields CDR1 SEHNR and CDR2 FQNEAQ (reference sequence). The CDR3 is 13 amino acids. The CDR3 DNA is TGTGCCAGCAGCGGACAGGGGGAAAATGAGCAGTTCTTC. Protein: CASSGQGENEQFF.

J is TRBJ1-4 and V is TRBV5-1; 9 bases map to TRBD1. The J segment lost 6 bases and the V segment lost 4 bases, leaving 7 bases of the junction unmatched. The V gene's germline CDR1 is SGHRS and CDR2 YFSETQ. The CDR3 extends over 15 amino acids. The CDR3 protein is CASSEQGAGYEKLFF. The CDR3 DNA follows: TGCGCCAGCAGCGAACAGGGGGCTGGGTATGAAAAACTGTTTTTT.

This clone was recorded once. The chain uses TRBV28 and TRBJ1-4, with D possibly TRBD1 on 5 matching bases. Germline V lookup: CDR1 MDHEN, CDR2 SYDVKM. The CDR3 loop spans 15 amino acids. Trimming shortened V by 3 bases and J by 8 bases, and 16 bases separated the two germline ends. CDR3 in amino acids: CASSLGQGEGEKLFF. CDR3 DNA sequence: TGTGCCAGCAGTTTGGGTCAAGGGGAGGGGGAAAAACTGTTTTTT.

CDR3 sequence: CSVKKVAGDEQFF. CDR3 nucleotides: TGCAGCGTTAAAAAGGTAGCGGGAGACGAGCAGTTCTTC. This sequence joins TRBV29-1 and TRBJ2-1; TRBD2 aligns across 9 bases. Losses at the gene ends were 5 bases for V and 10 bases for J; bases not matched to a gene: 9. There are 13 residues in the CDR3. CDR1 is SQVTM and CDR2 is ANQGSEA in the germline V gene.

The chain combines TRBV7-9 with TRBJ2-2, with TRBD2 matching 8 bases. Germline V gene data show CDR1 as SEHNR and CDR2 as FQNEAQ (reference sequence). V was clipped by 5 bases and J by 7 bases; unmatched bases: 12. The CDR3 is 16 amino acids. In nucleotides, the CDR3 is TGTGCCAGCAGCGGGCGGAGAGCGGGAGTAGGCGGGGAGCTGTTTTTT. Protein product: CASSGRRAGVGGELFF.

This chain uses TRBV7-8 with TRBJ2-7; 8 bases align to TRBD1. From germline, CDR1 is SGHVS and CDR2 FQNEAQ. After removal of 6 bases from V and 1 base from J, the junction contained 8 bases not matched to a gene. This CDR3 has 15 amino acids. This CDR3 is CASSYGQGPSYEQYF. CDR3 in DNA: TGTGCCAGCAGTTACGGACAGGGTCCATCCTACGAGCAGTACTTC.

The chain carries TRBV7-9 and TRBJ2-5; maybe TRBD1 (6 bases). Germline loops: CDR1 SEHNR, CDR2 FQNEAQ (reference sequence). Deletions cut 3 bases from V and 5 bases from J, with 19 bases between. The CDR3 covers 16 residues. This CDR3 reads CASSFLGTLEGETQYF. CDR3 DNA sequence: TGTGCCAGCAGCTTCCTCGGGACACTCGAGGGGGAGACCCAGTACTTC.

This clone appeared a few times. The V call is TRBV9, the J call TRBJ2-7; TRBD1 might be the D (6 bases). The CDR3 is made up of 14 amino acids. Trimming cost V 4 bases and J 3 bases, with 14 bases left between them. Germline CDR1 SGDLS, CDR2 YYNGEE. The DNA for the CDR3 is TGTGCCAGCAGCATAAGAGAACAGGGCTACGAGCAGTACTTC. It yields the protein CASSIREQGYEQYF.

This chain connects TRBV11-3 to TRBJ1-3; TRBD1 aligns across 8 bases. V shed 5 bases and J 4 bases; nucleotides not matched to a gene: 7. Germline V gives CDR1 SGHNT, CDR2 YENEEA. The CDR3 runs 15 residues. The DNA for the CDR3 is TGTGCCAGCAGCCCTGGACAGGGAGTCGGAAACACCATATATTTT. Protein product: CASSPGQGVGNTIYF. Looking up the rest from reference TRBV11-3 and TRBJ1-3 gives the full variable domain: EAGVVQSPRYKIIEKKQPVAFWCNPISGHNTLYWYLQNLGQGPELLIRYENEEAVDDSQLPKDRFSAERLKGVDSTLKIQPAELGDSAVYLCASSPGQGVGNTIYFGEGSWLTVV.

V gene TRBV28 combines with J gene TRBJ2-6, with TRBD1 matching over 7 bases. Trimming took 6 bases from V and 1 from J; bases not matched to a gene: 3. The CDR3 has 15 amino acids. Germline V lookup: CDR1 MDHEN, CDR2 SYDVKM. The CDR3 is CASRSTGSGANVLTF. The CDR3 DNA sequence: TGTGCCAGCAGGTCGACAGGGTCTGGGGCCAACGTCCTGACTTTC.

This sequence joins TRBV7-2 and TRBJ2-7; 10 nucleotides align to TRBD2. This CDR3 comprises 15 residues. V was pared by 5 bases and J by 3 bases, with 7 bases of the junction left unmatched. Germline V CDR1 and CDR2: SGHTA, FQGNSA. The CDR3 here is CASSEGLAGVYEQYF. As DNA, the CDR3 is TGTGCCAGCAGCGAAGGGCTAGCGGGAGTCTACGAGCAGTACTTC.

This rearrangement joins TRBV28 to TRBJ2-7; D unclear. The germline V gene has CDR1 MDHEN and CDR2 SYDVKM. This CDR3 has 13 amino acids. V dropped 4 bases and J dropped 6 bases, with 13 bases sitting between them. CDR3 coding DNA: TGTGCCAGCAGTTCTCCCCCAGTGGGCGAGCAGTACTTC. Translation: CASSSPPVGEQYF.

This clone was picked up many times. In DNA form, the CDR3 reads TGTGCCACCAGCATGAACAATCCAAAGCAGTACTTC. Its translation: CATSMNNPKQYF. V and J are TRBV6-6 and TRBJ2-7, with unresolved D. With 10 bases removed from V and 8 bases from J, the gap between germline ends came to 18 bases. CDR1 and CDR2 (germline): MNHNY, SVGAGI (reference sequence). There are 12 residues in the CDR3.

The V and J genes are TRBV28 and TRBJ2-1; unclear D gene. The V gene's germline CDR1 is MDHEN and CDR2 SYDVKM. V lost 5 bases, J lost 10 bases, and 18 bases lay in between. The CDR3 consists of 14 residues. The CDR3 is CASSLTRLVSEQFF. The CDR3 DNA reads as TGTGCCAGCAGTCTCACGCGTTTGGTCAGCGAGCAGTTCTTC.

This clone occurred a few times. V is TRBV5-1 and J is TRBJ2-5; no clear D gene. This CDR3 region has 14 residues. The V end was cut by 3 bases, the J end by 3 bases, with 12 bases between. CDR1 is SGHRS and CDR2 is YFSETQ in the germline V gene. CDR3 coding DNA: TGCGCCAGCAGCTGGAATGGGCCTGAAGAGACCCAGTACTTC. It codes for CASSWNGPEETQYF.

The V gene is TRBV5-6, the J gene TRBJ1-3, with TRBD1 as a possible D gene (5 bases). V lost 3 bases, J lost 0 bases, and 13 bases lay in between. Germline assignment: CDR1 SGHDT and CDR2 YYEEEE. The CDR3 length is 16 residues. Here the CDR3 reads CASSSTLGVSGNTIYF. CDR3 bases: TGTGCCAGCAGCTCCACCCTAGGGGTCTCTGGAAACACCATATATTTT.

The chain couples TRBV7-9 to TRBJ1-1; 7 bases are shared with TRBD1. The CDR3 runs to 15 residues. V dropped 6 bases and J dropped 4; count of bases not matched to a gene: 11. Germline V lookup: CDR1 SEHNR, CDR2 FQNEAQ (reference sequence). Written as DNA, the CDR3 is TGTGCCAGCAGGGACCAGGGGGGGCGAAGCACTGAAGCTTTCTTT. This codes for CASRDQGGRSTEAFF.

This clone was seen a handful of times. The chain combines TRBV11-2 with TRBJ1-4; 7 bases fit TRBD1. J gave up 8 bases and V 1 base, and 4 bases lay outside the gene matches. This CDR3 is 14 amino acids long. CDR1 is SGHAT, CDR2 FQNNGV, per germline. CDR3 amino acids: CASSLGQGREKLFF. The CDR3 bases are TGTGCCAGCAGCTTAGGACAGGGTAGGGAAAAACTGTTTTTT.

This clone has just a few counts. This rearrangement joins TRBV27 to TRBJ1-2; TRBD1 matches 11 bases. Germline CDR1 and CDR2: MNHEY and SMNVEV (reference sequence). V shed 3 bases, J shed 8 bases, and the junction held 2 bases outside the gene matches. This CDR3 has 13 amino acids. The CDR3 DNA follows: TGTGCCAGCAGTTTGGGACAGGGGGGAGGCTACACCTTC. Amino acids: CASSLGQGGGYTF.

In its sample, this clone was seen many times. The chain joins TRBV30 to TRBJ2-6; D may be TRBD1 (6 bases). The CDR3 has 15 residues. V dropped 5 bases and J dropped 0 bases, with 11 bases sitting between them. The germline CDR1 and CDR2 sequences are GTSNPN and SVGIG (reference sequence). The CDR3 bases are TGTGCCTGGGGCACAGGGAGCTCTGGGGCCAACGTCCTGACTTTC. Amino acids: CAWGTGSSGANVLTF. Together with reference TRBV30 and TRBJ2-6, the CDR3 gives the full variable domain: SQTIHQWPATLVQPVGSPLSLECTVEGTSNPNLYWYRQAAGRGLQLLFYSVGIGQISSEVPQNLSASRPQDRQFILSSKKLLLSDSGFYLCAWGTGSSGANVLTFGAGSRLTVL.